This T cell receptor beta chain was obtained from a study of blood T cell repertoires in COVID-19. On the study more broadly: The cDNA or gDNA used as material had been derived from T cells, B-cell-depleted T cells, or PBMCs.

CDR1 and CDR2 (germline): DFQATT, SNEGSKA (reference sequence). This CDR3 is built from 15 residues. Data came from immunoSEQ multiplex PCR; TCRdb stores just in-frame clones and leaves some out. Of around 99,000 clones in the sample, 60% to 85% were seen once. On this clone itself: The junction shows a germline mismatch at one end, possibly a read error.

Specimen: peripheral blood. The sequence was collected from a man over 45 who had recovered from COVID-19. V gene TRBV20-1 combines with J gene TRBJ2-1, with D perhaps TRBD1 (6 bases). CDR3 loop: CSASISGGPEQGFLF. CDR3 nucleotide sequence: TGCAGTGCTAGTATCTCAGGTGGTCCGGAACAGGGCTTCCTCTTC.